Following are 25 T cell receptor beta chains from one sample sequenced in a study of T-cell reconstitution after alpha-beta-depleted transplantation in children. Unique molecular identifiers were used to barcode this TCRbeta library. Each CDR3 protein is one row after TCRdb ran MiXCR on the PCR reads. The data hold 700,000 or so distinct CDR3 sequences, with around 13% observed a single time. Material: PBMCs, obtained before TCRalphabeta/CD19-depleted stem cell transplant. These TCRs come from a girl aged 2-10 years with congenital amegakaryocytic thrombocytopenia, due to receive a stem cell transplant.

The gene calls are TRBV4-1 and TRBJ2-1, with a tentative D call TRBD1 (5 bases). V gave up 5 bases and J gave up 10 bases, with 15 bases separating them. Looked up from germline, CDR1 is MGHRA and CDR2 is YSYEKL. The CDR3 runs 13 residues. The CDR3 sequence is CASSGSRSGEQFF. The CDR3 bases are TGCGCCAGCAGCGGATCCCGGTCAGGGGAGCAGTTCTTC.

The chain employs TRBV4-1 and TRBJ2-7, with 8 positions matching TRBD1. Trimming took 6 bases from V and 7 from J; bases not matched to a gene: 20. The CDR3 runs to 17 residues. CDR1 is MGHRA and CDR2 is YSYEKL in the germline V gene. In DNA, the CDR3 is TGCGCCAGCAGTCCCGAAGACCGGGACAGGCTTACTGGGGAGCAGTACTTC. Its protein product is CASSPEDRDRLTGEQYF.

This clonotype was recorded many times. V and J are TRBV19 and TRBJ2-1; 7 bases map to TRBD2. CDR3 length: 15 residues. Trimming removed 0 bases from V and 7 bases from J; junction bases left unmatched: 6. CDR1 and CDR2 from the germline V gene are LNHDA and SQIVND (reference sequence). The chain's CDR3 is CASSIEGGSFNEQFF. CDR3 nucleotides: TGTGCCAGTAGTATAGAGGGCGGGAGTTTTAATGAGCAGTTCTTC. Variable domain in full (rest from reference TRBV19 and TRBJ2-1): DGGITQSPKYLFRKEGQNVTLSCEQNLNHDAMYWYRQDPGQGLRLIYYSQIVNDFQKGDIAEGYSVSREKKESFPLTVTSAQKNPTAFYLCASSIEGGSFNEQFFGPGTRLTVL.

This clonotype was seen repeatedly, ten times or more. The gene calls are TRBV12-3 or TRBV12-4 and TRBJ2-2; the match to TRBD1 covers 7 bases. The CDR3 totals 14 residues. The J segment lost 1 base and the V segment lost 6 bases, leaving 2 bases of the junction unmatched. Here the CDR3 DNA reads TGTGCCAGCAGATGGACAGGGAACACCGGGGAGCTGTTTTTT. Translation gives CASRWTGNTGELFF.

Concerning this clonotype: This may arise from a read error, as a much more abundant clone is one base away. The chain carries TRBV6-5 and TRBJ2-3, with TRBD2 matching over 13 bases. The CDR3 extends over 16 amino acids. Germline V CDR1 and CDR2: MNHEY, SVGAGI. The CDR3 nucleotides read TGTGCCAGCAGTTCCTGGACTAGCGGGGGCACAGAAACGCAGTATTTT. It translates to CASSSWTSGGTETQYF.

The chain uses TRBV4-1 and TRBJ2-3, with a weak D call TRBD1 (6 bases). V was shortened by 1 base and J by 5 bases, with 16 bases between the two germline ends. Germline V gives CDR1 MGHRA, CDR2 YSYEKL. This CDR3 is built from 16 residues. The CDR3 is CASSQAAGAAGDTQYF. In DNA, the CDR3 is TGCGCCAGCAGCCAAGCAGCAGGGGCGGCAGGAGATACGCAGTATTTT.

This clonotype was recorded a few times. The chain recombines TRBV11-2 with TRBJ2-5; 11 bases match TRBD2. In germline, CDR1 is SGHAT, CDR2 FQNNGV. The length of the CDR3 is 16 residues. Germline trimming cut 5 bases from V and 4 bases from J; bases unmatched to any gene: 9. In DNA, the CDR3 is TGTGCCAGCAGCCAAACGGGCGGACTAGCGGGAGAGACCCAGTACTTC. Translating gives CASSQTGGLAGETQYF.

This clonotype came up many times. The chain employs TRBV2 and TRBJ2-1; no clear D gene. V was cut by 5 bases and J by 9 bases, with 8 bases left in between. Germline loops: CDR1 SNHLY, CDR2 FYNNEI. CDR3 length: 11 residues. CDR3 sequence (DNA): TGTGCCAGCAGTTCAGACCGTGAGCAGTTCTTC. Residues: CASSSDREQFF.

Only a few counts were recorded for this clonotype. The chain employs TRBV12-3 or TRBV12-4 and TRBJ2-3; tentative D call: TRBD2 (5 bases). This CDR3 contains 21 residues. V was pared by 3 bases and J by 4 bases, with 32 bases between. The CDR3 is CASSFGISEDSPHTLPDTQYF. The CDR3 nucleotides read TGTGCCAGCAGTTTTGGGATCTCGGAGGACTCCCCCCACACTTTGCCAGATACGCAGTATTTT.

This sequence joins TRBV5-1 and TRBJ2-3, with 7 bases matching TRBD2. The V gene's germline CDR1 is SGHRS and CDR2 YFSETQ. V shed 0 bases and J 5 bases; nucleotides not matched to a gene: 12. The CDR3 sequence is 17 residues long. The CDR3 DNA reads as TGCGCCAGCAGCTTGGACGCCACCCGCGGGAGAGGAGATACGCAGTATTTT. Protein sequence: CASSLDATRGRGDTQYF.

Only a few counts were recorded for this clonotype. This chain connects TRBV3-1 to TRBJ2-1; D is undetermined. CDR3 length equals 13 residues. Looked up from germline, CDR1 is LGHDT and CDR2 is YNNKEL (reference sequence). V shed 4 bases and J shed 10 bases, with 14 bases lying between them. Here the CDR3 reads CASSLAAAREQFF. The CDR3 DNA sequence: TGTGCCAGCAGCCTAGCAGCTGCACGGGAGCAGTTCTTC.

The CDR3 here is CASSFYERYNEQFF. Here the CDR3 DNA reads TGCGCCAGCAGCTTCTACGAGCGCTACAATGAGCAGTTCTTC. V is TRBV5-1 and J is TRBJ2-1; D not resolved. Trimming stripped 2 bases from V and 3 bases from J, with 9 bases between. Germline V CDR1 and CDR2: SGHRS, YFSETQ. The CDR3 covers 14 residues.

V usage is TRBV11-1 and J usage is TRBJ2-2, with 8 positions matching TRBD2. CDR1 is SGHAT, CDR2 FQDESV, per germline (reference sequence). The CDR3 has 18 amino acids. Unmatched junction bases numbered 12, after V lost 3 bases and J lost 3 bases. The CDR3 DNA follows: TGTGCCAGCAGCTTCAGCGGGAGAGAACGTGATGACACCGGGGAGCTGTTTTTT. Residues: CASSFSGRERDDTGELFF.

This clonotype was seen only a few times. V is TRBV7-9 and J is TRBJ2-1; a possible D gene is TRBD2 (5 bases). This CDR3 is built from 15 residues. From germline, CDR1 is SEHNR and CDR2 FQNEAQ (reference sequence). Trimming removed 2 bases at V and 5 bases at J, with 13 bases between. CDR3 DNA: TGTGCCAGCAGCTTACCCACTAGTTCCCACAATGAGCAGTTCTTC. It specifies CASSLPTSSHNEQFF.

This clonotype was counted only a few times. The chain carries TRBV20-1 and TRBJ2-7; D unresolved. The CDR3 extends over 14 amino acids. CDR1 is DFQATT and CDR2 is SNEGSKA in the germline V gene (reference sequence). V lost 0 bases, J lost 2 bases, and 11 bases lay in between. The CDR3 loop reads CSARDARNTYEQYF. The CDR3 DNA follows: TGCAGTGCTAGAGATGCCAGGAATACCTACGAGCAGTACTTC.

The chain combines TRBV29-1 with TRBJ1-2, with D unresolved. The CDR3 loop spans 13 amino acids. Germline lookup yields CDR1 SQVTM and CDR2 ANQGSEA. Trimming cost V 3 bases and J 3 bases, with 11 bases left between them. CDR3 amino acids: CSVDEGNHYGYTF. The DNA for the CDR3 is TGCAGCGTTGATGAGGGAAACCACTATGGCTACACCTTC.

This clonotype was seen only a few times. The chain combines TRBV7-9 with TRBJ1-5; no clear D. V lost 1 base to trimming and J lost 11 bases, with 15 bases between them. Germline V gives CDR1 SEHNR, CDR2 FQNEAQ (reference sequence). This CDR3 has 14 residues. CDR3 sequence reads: CASSLGDWEQTQHF. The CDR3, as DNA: TGTGCCAGCAGCTTAGGCGACTGGGAGCAGACCCAGCATTTT.

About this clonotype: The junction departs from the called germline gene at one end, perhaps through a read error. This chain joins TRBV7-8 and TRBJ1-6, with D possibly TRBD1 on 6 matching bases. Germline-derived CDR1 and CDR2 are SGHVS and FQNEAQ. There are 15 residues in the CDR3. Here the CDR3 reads CASSLSGGADSPLDF. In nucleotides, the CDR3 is TGTGCCAGCAGCTTATCCGGGGGCGCAGACTCACCCCTCGACTTT.

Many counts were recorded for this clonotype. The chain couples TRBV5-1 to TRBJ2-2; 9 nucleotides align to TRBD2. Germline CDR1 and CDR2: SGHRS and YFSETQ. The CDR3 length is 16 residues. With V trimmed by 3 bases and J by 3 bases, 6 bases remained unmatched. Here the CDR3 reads CASSSRIAGDTGELFF. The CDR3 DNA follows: TGCGCCAGCAGCTCCCGTATAGCGGGAGACACCGGGGAGCTGTTTTTT.

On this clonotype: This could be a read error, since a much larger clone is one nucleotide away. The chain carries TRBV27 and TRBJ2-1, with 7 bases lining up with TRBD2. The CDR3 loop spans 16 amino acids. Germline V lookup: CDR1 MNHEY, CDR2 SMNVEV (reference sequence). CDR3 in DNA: TGTGCCAGCAGTTCACTTTCGGAGCGGGATTACAATGAGCAGCTCTTC. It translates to CASSSLSERDYNEQLF.

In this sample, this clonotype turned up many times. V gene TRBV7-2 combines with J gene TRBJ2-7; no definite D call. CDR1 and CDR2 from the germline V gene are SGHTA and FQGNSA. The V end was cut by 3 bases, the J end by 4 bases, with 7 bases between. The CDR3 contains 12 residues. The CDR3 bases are TGTGCCAGCAGCTTTTCGCGGTACGAGCAGTACTTC. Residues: CASSFSRYEQYF.

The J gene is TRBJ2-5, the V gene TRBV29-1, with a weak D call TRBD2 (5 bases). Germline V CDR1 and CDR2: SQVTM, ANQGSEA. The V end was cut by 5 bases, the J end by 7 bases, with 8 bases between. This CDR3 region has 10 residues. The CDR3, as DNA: TGCAGCGTTCGGGAAATGACCCAGTACTTC. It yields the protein CSVREMTQYF.

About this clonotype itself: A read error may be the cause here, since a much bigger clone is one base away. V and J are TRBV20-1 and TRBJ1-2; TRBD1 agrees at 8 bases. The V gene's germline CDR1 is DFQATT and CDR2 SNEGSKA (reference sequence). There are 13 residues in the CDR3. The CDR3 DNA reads TGCAGTGCTGGGGAAGGGACAGGCTATGGCGACACCTTC. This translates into CSAGEGTGYGDTF.

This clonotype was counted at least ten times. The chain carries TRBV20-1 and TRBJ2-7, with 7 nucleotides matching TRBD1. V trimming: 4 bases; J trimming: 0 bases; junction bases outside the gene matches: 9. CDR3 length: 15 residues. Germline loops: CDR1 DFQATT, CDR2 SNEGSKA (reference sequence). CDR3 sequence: CSATEDRTASYEQYF. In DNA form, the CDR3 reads TGCAGTGCTACCGAGGACAGGACTGCCTCCTACGAGCAGTACTTC.

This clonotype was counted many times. CDR3 loop: CASSFAGGEQYF. The CDR3 nucleotides are TGTGCCAGCAGTTTTGCAGGGGGCGAGCAGTACTTC. The chain has TRBV28 and TRBJ2-7, with 7 positions matching TRBD1. The CDR3 is made up of 12 amino acids. In germline, CDR1 is MDHEN, CDR2 SYDVKM. V trimming: 3 bases; J trimming: 6 bases; junction bases outside the gene matches: 2.